This is a list of T cell receptor beta chains from one sample in a study of OX40 agonist ivuxolimab in advanced cancers. The table came from immunoSEQ multiplex PCR; TCRdb's copy has only in-frame clones and leaves some out. The data show 70,000 or so clones, around 89% seen once. The sequencing used CD4+ or CD8+ T cells sorted from blood, collected in a trial of the OX40 agonist ivuxolimab. The receptors originated from an adult with an advanced solid tumor such as melanoma, head and neck, liver or kidney cancer. Both conserved end residues are part of each CDR3. A D gene is named only where the DNA matches it firmly. Size is stated for part of the rows, as once, few or many counts, or as a class when the clone is expanded.

v_gene: TRBV19; abundance: NA; j_gene: TRBJ2-1; d_gene: NA; CDR3aa: CASIMEGIQFF; CDR3nt: TGTGCCAGTATCATGGAGGGGATTCAGTTCTTC
v_gene: TRBV6-5; abundance: NA; j_gene: TRBJ2-5; d_gene: NA; CDR3aa: CASGDRSETQYF; CDR3nt: TGTGCCAGCGGGGACCGGTCGGAGACCCAGTACTTC
v_gene: TRBV7-3; abundance: NA; j_gene: TRBJ2-2; d_gene: NA; CDR3aa: CASSNTGELFF; CDR3nt: TGTGCCAGCAGCAACACCGGGGAGCTGTTTTTT
v_gene: TRBV9; abundance: NA; j_gene: TRBJ2-1; d_gene: TRBD2; CDR3aa: CASSGWTSGMQFF; CDR3nt: TGTGCCAGCAGCGGGTGGACTAGCGGGATGCAGTTCTTC
v_gene: TRBV6-5; abundance: NA; j_gene: TRBJ1-5; d_gene: TRBD1; CDR3aa: CASRRRTGTNQPQHF; CDR3nt: TGTGCCAGCAGACGTCGGACAGGGACTAATCAGCCCCAGCATTTT
v_gene: TRBV7-2; abundance: NA; j_gene: TRBJ2-1; d_gene: TRBD2; CDR3aa: CASSLGGLGIVQFF; CDR3nt: TGTGCCAGCAGCCTAGGCGGACTAGGTATTGTGCAGTTCTTC
v_gene: TRBV7-2; abundance: once; j_gene: TRBJ2-3; d_gene: NA; CDR3aa: CASSLLQYPTDTQYF; CDR3nt: TGTGCCAGCAGCCTATTGCAGTACCCCACAGATACGCAGTATTTT
v_gene: TRBV27; abundance: NA; j_gene: TRBJ1-2; d_gene: NA; CDR3aa: CASSLAGFGYTF; CDR3nt: TGTGCCAGCAGTTTAGCCGGGTTTGGCTACACCTTC
v_gene: TRBV7-3; abundance: once; j_gene: TRBJ2-2; d_gene: TRBD2; CDR3aa: CASSLLAGGPDTGELFF; CDR3nt: TGTGCCAGCAGCTTACTAGCGGGAGGGCCGGACACCGGGGAGCTGTTTTTT
v_gene: TRBV15; abundance: once; j_gene: TRBJ2-1; d_gene: NA; CDR3aa: CATSRDSSLYEQFF; CDR3nt: TGTGCCACCAGCAGAGATTCTAGCCTCTATGAGCAGTTCTTC
v_gene: TRBV29-1; abundance: few; j_gene: TRBJ1-3; d_gene: TRBD1; CDR3aa: CSVGQNSGNTIYF; CDR3nt: TGCAGCGTGGGACAGAATTCTGGAAACACCATATATTTT
v_gene: TRBV7-6; abundance: NA; j_gene: TRBJ2-5; d_gene: TRBD2; CDR3aa: CASSPRSGGGVETQYF; CDR3nt: TGTGCCAGCAGCCCCCGAAGCGGGGGAGGCGTGGAGACCCAGTACTTC
v_gene: TRBV7-9; abundance: NA; j_gene: TRBJ2-1; d_gene: NA; CDR3aa: CASSLEQIYNEQFF; CDR3nt: TGTGCCAGCAGCTTAGAACAGATCTACAATGAGCAGTTCTTC
v_gene: TRBV19; abundance: NA; j_gene: TRBJ2-1; d_gene: TRBD1; CDR3aa: CASSLNRDSYNEQFF; CDR3nt: TGTGCCAGTAGTTTAAACCGGGACAGTTACAATGAGCAGTTCTTC
v_gene: TRBV5-1; abundance: NA; j_gene: TRBJ2-7; d_gene: NA; CDR3aa: CASSLGRGLSYEQYF; CDR3nt: TGCGCCAGCAGCTTGGGCAGGGGCCTGTCCTACGAGCAGTACTTC
v_gene: TRBV5-1; abundance: NA; j_gene: TRBJ2-6; d_gene: TRBD1; CDR3aa: CASSLDVQGATGANVLTF; CDR3nt: TGCGCCAGCAGCTTGGATGTCCAGGGGGCAACTGGGGCCAACGTCCTGACTTTC
v_gene: TRBV29-1; abundance: NA; j_gene: TRBJ1-1; d_gene: NA; CDR3aa: CSVTRGRNTEAFF; CDR3nt: TGCAGCGTTACCCGAGGGAGGAACACTGAAGCTTTCTTT
v_gene: TRBV7-2; abundance: NA; j_gene: TRBJ2-3; d_gene: NA; CDR3aa: CASNWLGTDTQYF; CDR3nt: TGTGCCAGCAACTGGCTTGGCACAGATACGCAGTATTTT
v_gene: TRBV21-1; abundance: NA; j_gene: TRBJ2-4; d_gene: NA; CDR3aa: CASEKGHLAKNIQYF; CDR3nt: TGTGCCAGCGAAAAGGGACACTTAGCCAAAAACATTCAGTACTTC
v_gene: TRBV4-3; abundance: NA; j_gene: TRBJ2-3; d_gene: NA; CDR3aa: CASSQGGGITDTQYF; CDR3nt: TGCGCCAGCAGCCAAGGGGGCGGGATCACAGATACGCAGTATTTT
v_gene: TRBV7-9; abundance: NA; j_gene: TRBJ2-5; d_gene: NA; CDR3aa: CASSLSRVETQYF; CDR3nt: TGTGCCAGCAGCTTAAGCAGGGTAGAGACCCAGTACTTC
v_gene: TRBV11-2; abundance: once; j_gene: TRBJ2-7; d_gene: NA; CDR3aa: CASSLDRWGEQYF; CDR3nt: TGTGCCAGCAGCTTAGATCGATGGGGTGAGCAGTACTTC
v_gene: TRBV11-2; abundance: NA; j_gene: TRBJ2-1; d_gene: TRBD2; CDR3aa: CASSSREGDYNEQFF; CDR3nt: TGTGCCAGCAGCTCTCGGGAGGGGGACTACAATGAGCAGTTCTTC
v_gene: TRBV28; abundance: NA; j_gene: TRBJ1-2; d_gene: NA; CDR3aa: CASSSPTPGNYGYTF; CDR3nt: TGTGCCAGCAGCTCCCCCACACCGGGAAACTATGGCTACACCTTC
v_gene: TRBV5-6; abundance: NA; j_gene: TRBJ1-1; d_gene: NA; CDR3aa: CASSYLGQLNTEAFF; CDR3nt: TGTGCCAGCAGCTATTTAGGGCAGCTGAACACTGAAGCTTTCTTT
v_gene: TRBV18; abundance: once; j_gene: TRBJ2-7; d_gene: TRBD2; CDR3aa: CASSPTSGSFYEQYF; CDR3nt: TGTGCCAGCTCTCCCACTAGCGGGAGCTTCTACGAGCAGTACTTC
v_gene: TRBV29-1; abundance: NA; j_gene: TRBJ2-1; d_gene: NA; CDR3aa: CSVTLSSYNEQFF; CDR3nt: TGCAGCGTCACACTGAGCTCCTACAATGAGCAGTTCTTC
v_gene: TRBV7-2; abundance: NA; j_gene: TRBJ2-3; d_gene: NA; CDR3aa: CASSFLGVGSTDTQYF; CDR3nt: TGTGCCAGCAGCTTTCTGGGTGTGGGAAGCACAGATACGCAGTATTTT
v_gene: TRBV7-2; abundance: NA; j_gene: TRBJ2-4; d_gene: NA; CDR3aa: CASSHWTVAKNIQYF; CDR3nt: TGTGCCAGCAGCCACTGGACAGTTGCCAAAAACATTCAGTACTTC
v_gene: TRBV28; abundance: NA; j_gene: TRBJ2-3; d_gene: NA; CDR3aa: CASSAARPSTDTQYF; CDR3nt: TGTGCCAGCAGTGCAGCGAGGCCTAGCACAGATACGCAGTATTTT
v_gene: TRBV7-2; abundance: few; j_gene: TRBJ2-2; d_gene: NA; CDR3aa: CASSRRQGGSGELFF; CDR3nt: TGTGCCAGCAGCCGTAGGCAGGGTGGGTCCGGGGAGCTGTTTTTT
v_gene: TRBV19; abundance: NA; j_gene: TRBJ1-1; d_gene: TRBD1; CDR3aa: CASSPDRSTEAFF; CDR3nt: TGTGCCAGTAGCCCGGACAGGTCCACTGAAGCTTTCTTT
v_gene: TRBV9; abundance: NA; j_gene: TRBJ2-2; d_gene: NA; CDR3aa: CASSVAPSTGELFF; CDR3nt: TGTGCCAGCAGCGTAGCTCCCTCCACCGGGGAGCTGTTTTTT
v_gene: TRBV5-4; abundance: NA; j_gene: TRBJ2-1; d_gene: NA; CDR3aa: CASSLAGASSYNEQFF; CDR3nt: TGTGCCAGCAGCTTGGCGGGGGCCAGCTCCTACAATGAGCAGTTCTTC
v_gene: TRBV19; abundance: NA; j_gene: TRBJ2-1; d_gene: NA; CDR3aa: CASRDYNEQFF; CDR3nt: TGTGCCAGTCGAGACTACAATGAGCAGTTCTTC
v_gene: TRBV19; abundance: NA; j_gene: TRBJ2-5; d_gene: TRBD2; CDR3aa: CASTQAGEETQYF; CDR3nt: TGTGCCAGTACTCAGGCGGGAGAAGAGACCCAGTACTTC
v_gene: TRBV21-1; abundance: NA; j_gene: TRBJ2-2; d_gene: NA; CDR3aa: CASSKDRGRGELFF; CDR3nt: TGTGCCAGCAGCAAAGACAGGGGTAGAGGGGAGCTGTTTTTT
v_gene: TRBV9; abundance: NA; j_gene: TRBJ1-2; d_gene: TRBD1; CDR3aa: CASSLGQKNYGYTF; CDR3nt: TGTGCCAGCAGCCTGGGACAGAAAAACTATGGCTACACCTTC
v_gene: TRBV5-1; abundance: NA; j_gene: TRBJ2-3; d_gene: TRBD2; CDR3aa: CASSLSGTSGTRRGDTQYF; CDR3nt: TGCGCCAGCAGCTTAAGCGGGACTAGCGGGACCCGTCGGGGAGATACGCAGTATTTT
v_gene: TRBV6-6; abundance: once; j_gene: TRBJ2-7; d_gene: NA; CDR3aa: CASSNPPIQQYF; CDR3nt: TGTGCCAGCAGTAATCCCCCGATCCAGCAGTACTTC
v_gene: TRBV29-1; abundance: NA; j_gene: TRBJ1-2; d_gene: TRBD1; CDR3aa: CSVDPDRIYGYTF; CDR3nt: TGCAGCGTGGACCCGGACAGGATCTATGGCTACACCTTC
v_gene: TRBV7-8; abundance: NA; j_gene: TRBJ2-7; d_gene: NA; CDR3aa: CASSPPRDEQYF; CDR3nt: TGTGCCAGCAGCCCTCCGCGCGACGAGCAGTACTTC
v_gene: TRBV18; abundance: NA; j_gene: TRBJ2-1; d_gene: NA; CDR3aa: CASSPGTKEVF; CDR3nt: TGTGCCAGCTCACCAGGGACAAAAGAGGTCTTC
v_gene: TRBV29-1; abundance: NA; j_gene: TRBJ2-5; d_gene: NA; CDR3aa: CSVGPGLETQYF; CDR3nt: TGCAGCGTTGGGCCCGGCTTGGAGACCCAGTACTTC